This TCR beta chain came from a study of cytomegalovirus exposure and HLA in healthy donors. Trimming removed 7 bases at V and 2 bases at J, with 25 bases between. Germline CDR1 MNHEY, CDR2 SMNVEV (reference sequence). This CDR3 is 18 amino acids long. Method: immunoSEQ multiplex PCR; TCRdb's copy keeps in-frame clones and lacks some. The repertoire holds some 160,000 clones, with 70% to 90% as singletons. The chain combines TRBV27 with TRBJ2-3; D is perhaps TRBD1 (6 bases). Source material: PBMCs. The clonotype comes from a man between 18 and 35 years old in good health and CMV-seronegative. Here the CDR3 reads CASTLLRGSGLNTDTQYF. For the CDR3, the DNA is TGTGCCAGCACCCTATTGAGGGGGTCTGGACTTAACACAGATACGCAGTATTTT.